The next 28 T cell receptor beta chains were all read from a single sample in a study of T cells after posttransplantation cyclophosphamide. The method was immunoSEQ multiplex PCR; TCRdb's version includes in-frame clones alone and lacks a portion of them. This sample carries approximately 30,000 clones, none of them present only once. The sequenced sample was PBMCs. The receptors shown here come from a woman aged 50 to 60 in good health and a related stem cell transplant donor.

This clone occurred many times. The chain joins TRBV6-2 or TRBV6-3 to TRBJ2-2; D gene uncertain. The CDR3 length is 15 residues. Trimming took 0 bases from V and 4 from J, leaving 9 bases between them. Germline CDR1 is MNHEY and CDR2 is SVGEGT. The CDR3 spells CASSYSPRGTGELFF. Written as DNA, the CDR3 is TGTGCCAGCAGTTACTCCCCCCGCGGCACCGGGGAGCTGTTTTTT.

This clone occurred many times. The chain employs TRBV12-3 or TRBV12-4 and TRBJ2-1, with TRBD2 matching over 13 bases. The CDR3 is 17 amino acids. The junction had 5 bases not matched to a gene; V was cut back by 5 bases and J by 1 base. CDR3 sequence: CASSRTSGSGSYNEQFF. The DNA for the CDR3 is TGTGCCAGCAGTCGGACTAGCGGGAGCGGGTCCTACAATGAGCAGTTCTTC.

In this sample, this clone turned up many times. The chain recombines TRBV2 with TRBJ1-2, with D possibly matching TRBD1 (6 bases). CDR3 size: 15 residues. V lost 3 bases to trimming and J lost 4 bases, with 15 bases between them. Per germline, CDR1 SNHLY and CDR2 FYNNEI. The CDR3 nucleotides read TGTGCCAGCAGTGAGCCACGACAGGTCCTCTATGGCTACACCTTC. Its translation: CASSEPRQVLYGYTF.

This clone has at least ten counts. The chain employs TRBV5-1 and TRBJ1-1; 7 bases map to TRBD1. The CDR3 totals 16 residues. The V gene's germline CDR1 is SGHRS and CDR2 YFSETQ. V lost 3 bases and J lost 4; bases outside the gene matches: 12. CDR3 protein: CASSWRGLQGSTEAFF. In DNA, the CDR3 is TGCGCCAGCAGCTGGCGTGGGCTACAGGGGAGCACTGAAGCTTTCTTT.

This clone was seen many times. The CDR3 sequence is CASSPRDRRANYGYTF. Written as DNA, the CDR3 is TGCGCCAGCAGCCCCCGGGACAGAAGAGCTAACTATGGCTACACCTTC. The rearrangement joins TRBV5-1 to TRBJ1-2; 7 positions agree with TRBD1. Germline values: CDR1 SGHRS, CDR2 YFSETQ. CDR3 length equals 16 residues. V lost 4 bases and J lost 0; bases outside the gene matches: 9.

The table lists this clone with many counts. The rearrangement uses TRBV5-8 and TRBJ1-1, with 9 bases aligning to TRBD1. The CDR3 covers 14 residues. Per germline, CDR1 SGHTS and CDR2 YDEGEE. Losses at the gene ends were 7 bases for V and 4 bases for J; bases not matched to a gene: 8. CDR3 amino acids: CASSSGQGVTEAFF. CDR3 nucleotides: TGTGCCAGCTCGTCGGGACAGGGTGTCACTGAAGCTTTCTTT.

This clone was observed at least ten times. The chain joins TRBV5-1 to TRBJ2-2, with 7 bases that match TRBD1. Germline V gene sequence: CDR1 SGHRS, CDR2 YFSETQ. This CDR3 comprises 16 residues. V lost 2 bases and J lost 2; bases outside the gene matches: 6. The CDR3 coding sequence is TGCGCCAGCAGCTTCCTCGGGACAGATAACACCGGGGAGCTGTTTTTT. It specifies CASSFLGTDNTGELFF.

This clone was picked up many times. This chain's CDR3 is CASTKLSGANVLTF. The CDR3 region has the DNA TGTGCCAGCACCAAACTCTCTGGGGCCAACGTCCTGACTTTC. This rearrangement joins TRBV28 to TRBJ2-6; D gene ambiguous. The CDR3 is made up of 14 amino acids. The germline V gene has CDR1 MDHEN and CDR2 SYDVKM. V gave up 7 bases and J gave up 0 bases, with 7 bases separating them.

This clone was counted only a few times. The chain combines TRBV7-8 with TRBJ2-2; tentatively, D is TRBD1 (6 bases). Germline CDR1 reads SGHVS; CDR2 reads FQNEAQ. The V end was cut by 1 base, the J end by 2 bases, with 20 bases between. This CDR3 spans 19 amino acids. The DNA for the CDR3 is TGTGCCAGCAGCTTAGGGTCTCCAGGGGTGCTTATTAACACCGGGGAGCTGTTTTTT. This encodes CASSLGSPGVLINTGELFF.

This clone was seen repeatedly, ten times or more. The chain links TRBV13 to TRBJ2-7; maybe TRBD2 (5 bases). Germline assignment: CDR1 PRHDT and CDR2 FYEKMQ (reference sequence). This CDR3 has 16 amino acids. V lost 5 bases, J lost 0 bases, and 17 bases lay in between. The CDR3 region is CASSALTSRNSYEQYF. CDR3 sequence (DNA): TGTGCCAGCAGCGCCCTCACTAGTCGCAACTCCTACGAGCAGTACTTC.

This clone was seen at least ten times. V is TRBV7-9 and J is TRBJ1-1; 8 bases are shared with TRBD1. Germline CDR1 SEHNR, CDR2 FQNEAQ (reference sequence). The CDR3 extends over 13 amino acids. The trim removed 6 bases at V and 1 base at J, leaving 1 base unmatched. The CDR3 sequence: CASRGTGNTEAFF. CDR3 in DNA: TGTGCCAGCAGGGGGACAGGGAACACTGAAGCTTTCTTT.

This clone has a count of ten or more. The chain is built from TRBV7-9 and TRBJ1-1, with 7 positions matching TRBD1. Trimming took 4 bases from V and 6 from J; bases not matched to a gene: 2. This CDR3 region has 12 residues. Germline loops: CDR1 SEHNR, CDR2 FQNEAQ (reference sequence). The CDR3 loop reads CASSSQGAEAFF. In DNA, the CDR3 is TGTGCCAGCAGCTCCCAGGGGGCTGAAGCTTTCTTT.

Worth noting for this clone: One end of the junction does not line up with germline, which may come from a read error. The V call is TRBV19, the J call TRBJ1-5; TRBD1 matches at 8 bases. Per germline, CDR1 LNHDA and CDR2 SQIVND (reference sequence). The length of the CDR3 is 14 residues. The DNA of the CDR3 is TGTGCCACTAACGACAGGGGCAACAATCAGACCCAGCATTTT. Amino acids: CATNDRGNNQTQHF. Looking up the rest from reference TRBV19 and TRBJ1-5 gives the full variable domain: DGGITQSPKYLFRKEGQNVTLSCEQNLNHDAMYWYRQDPGQGLRLIYYSQIVNDFQKGDIAEGYSVSREKKESFPLTVTSAQKNPTAFYLCATNDRGNNQTQHFGDGTRLSIL.

This clone was counted at least ten times. This chain links TRBV5-1 with TRBJ2-2, with D tentatively TRBD1 (5 bases). The V and J ends lost 2 bases and 3 bases respectively, with 11 bases between them. Germline CDR1 is SGHRS and CDR2 is YFSETQ. There are 15 residues in the CDR3. CDR3 sequence reads: CASSFQDIHTGELFF. CDR3 coding DNA: TGCGCCAGCAGCTTCCAGGACATTCACACCGGGGAGCTGTTTTTT. Looking up the rest from reference TRBV5-1 and TRBJ2-2 gives the full variable domain: KAGVTQTPRYLIKTRGQQVTLSCSPISGHRSVSWYQQTPGQGLQFLFEYFSETQRNKGNFPGRFSGRQFSNSRSEMNVSTLELGDSALYLCASSFQDIHTGELFFGEGSRLTVL.

This sequence joins TRBV12-3 or TRBV12-4 and TRBJ2-7, with 7 positions matching TRBD2. The V gene end was trimmed by 6 bases and the J gene end by 8 bases; junction bases not matched to a gene: 13. The CDR3 runs to 14 residues. Written as DNA, the CDR3 is TGTGCCAGCAGAGCTAGCGGTCCTTCCGGGCAGCAGTACTTC. Residues: CASRASGPSGQQYF.

Many counts were recorded for this clone. The rearrangement joins TRBV7-6 to TRBJ2-1; a weak D match, TRBD2 (6 bases). The CDR3 totals 18 residues. Germline CDR1 reads SGHVS; CDR2 reads FNYEAQ. Trimming removed 1 base at V and 5 bases at J, with 21 bases between. The CDR3 region is CASSLEVGFGRGDNEQFF. CDR3 coding DNA: TGTGCCAGCAGCTTAGAGGTGGGATTCGGGCGGGGCGACAATGAGCAGTTCTTC.

This clone was counted many times. This chain links TRBV12-3 or TRBV12-4 with TRBJ2-2, with TRBD1 matching 7 bases. CDR3 length: 13 amino acids. After removal of 6 bases from V and 8 bases from J, the junction contained 6 bases not matched to a gene. The CDR3 DNA reads TGTGCCAGCAGCGGGACAGTCGGAGGGGAGCTGTTTTTT. This gives the protein CASSGTVGGELFF.

The sample holds many counts of this clone. The rearrangement uses TRBV11-2 and TRBJ1-1; 8 bases match TRBD1. V dropped 3 bases and J dropped 1; count of bases not matched to a gene: 1. The germline V gene has CDR1 SGHAT and CDR2 FQNNGV. This CDR3 comprises 14 residues. The CDR3 nucleotides are TGTGCCAGCAGCTTGACAGGGGAGAACACTGAAGCTTTCTTT. Amino acid sequence: CASSLTGENTEAFF. The full variable domain, its missing parts supplied by reference TRBV11-2 and TRBJ1-1, is EAGVAQSPRYKIIEKRQSVAFWCNPISGHATLYWYQQILGQGPKLLIQFQNNGVVDDSQLPKDRFSAERLKGVDSTLKIQPAKLEDSAVYLCASSLTGENTEAFFGQGTRLTVV.

This clone was picked up many times. CDR3 coding DNA: TGTGCCAGCTCAACGGCCAGGGAGAATACCGGGGAGCTGTTTTTT. Protein sequence: CASSTARENTGELFF. This sequence joins TRBV13 and TRBJ2-2; D could derive from TRBD1 or TRBD2 (5 bases each). Trimming stripped 8 bases from V and 5 bases from J, with 18 bases between. The CDR3 consists of 15 residues. Germline values: CDR1 PRHDT, CDR2 FYEKMQ (reference sequence).

This clone appeared a few times. J is TRBJ1-1 and V is TRBV25-1, with 8 bases lining up with TRBD1. Unmatched junction bases numbered 9, after V lost 5 bases and J lost 4 bases. The CDR3 has 15 amino acids. CDR1 and CDR2 (germline): MGHDK, SYGVNS. Here the CDR3 reads CASSFLDREVTEAFF. CDR3 DNA: TGTGCCAGCAGTTTCCTGGACAGGGAGGTCACTGAAGCTTTCTTT.

This chain links TRBV7-2 with TRBJ2-2; the match to TRBD1 covers 8 bases. V lost 1 base to trimming and J lost 4 bases; unmatched junction nucleotides: 2. CDR3 size: 15 residues. Germline V gene lookup returns CDR1 SGHTA and CDR2 FQGNSA. The CDR3 reads CASSLGQGATGELFF. The CDR3 DNA is TGTGCCAGCAGCTTAGGGCAGGGGGCCACCGGGGAGCTGTTTTTT.

This clone was picked up a small number of times. J is TRBJ2-5 and V is TRBV29-1; unclear D gene. Deletions cut 7 bases from V and 4 bases from J, with 13 bases between. The germline V gene has CDR1 SQVTM and CDR2 ANQGSEA. The CDR3 runs 12 residues. CDR3 region: CSGGVRPETQYF. CDR3 in DNA: TGCAGCGGCGGAGTGCGGCCAGAGACCCAGTACTTC.

This clone came up a few times. The chain couples TRBV2 to TRBJ2-5, with 7 bases fitting TRBD1. Germline V gives CDR1 SNHLY, CDR2 FYNNEI. Unmatched junction bases numbered 7, after V lost 5 bases and J lost 7 bases. The CDR3 is 13 residues long. Written as DNA, the CDR3 is TGTGCCAGCAGTCAGGGACAGTCGGGGACCCAGTACTTC. This gives the protein CASSQGQSGTQYF.

In its sample, this clone was seen many times. V gene TRBV4-1 combines with J gene TRBJ2-1; D is perhaps TRBD2 (7 bases). Germline loops: CDR1 MGHRA, CDR2 YSYEKL. V gave up 3 bases and J gave up 5 bases, with 17 bases separating them. CDR3 size: 16 residues. CDR3 region: CASSQRGLAAHNEQFF. In DNA form, the CDR3 reads TGCGCCAGCAGCCAGCGGGGGCTAGCGGCCCACAATGAGCAGTTCTTC.

This clone was recorded many times. This rearrangement joins TRBV18 to TRBJ1-1; TRBD1 aligns across 8 bases. Germline CDR1 reads KGHSH; CDR2 reads LQKENI. Germline trimming cut 6 bases from V and 4 bases from J; bases unmatched to any gene: 7. The CDR3 is 14 residues long. This CDR3 reads CASSPTQGATEAFF. The CDR3 DNA reads as TGTGCCAGCTCCCCAACCCAGGGGGCCACTGAAGCTTTCTTT.

This clone was counted many times. The chain has TRBV28 and TRBJ1-5; D is unclear. The CDR3 covers 16 residues. Trimming stripped 3 bases from V and 1 base from J, with 13 bases between. CDR1 and CDR2 from the germline V gene are MDHEN and SYDVKM. The CDR3 nucleotides read TGTGCCAGCAGTTTCGTCTCCGGGTTGAGCAATCAGCCCCAGCATTTT. Its translation is CASSFVSGLSNQPQHF.

This clone was counted at least ten times. This chain links TRBV19 with TRBJ2-7; 12 bases fit TRBD2. Trimming at V came to 5 bases and at J to 1 base, leaving 3 bases not matched to a gene. This CDR3 contains 15 residues. The germline CDR1 and CDR2 sequences are LNHDA and SQIVND (reference sequence). The DNA of the CDR3 is TGTGCCAGTAGTGTCACTAGCGGGGGGTCCTACGAGCAGTACTTC. This gives the protein CASSVTSGGSYEQYF.

The sample holds many counts of this clone. Here the CDR3 reads CASSVQGANEQYF. CDR3 sequence (DNA): TGTGCCAGTAGTGTGCAGGGGGCAAACGAGCAGTACTTC. The chain uses TRBV19 and TRBJ2-7; 8 nucleotides agree with TRBD1. The CDR3 is 13 amino acids. The V gene's germline CDR1 is LNHDA and CDR2 SQIVND (reference sequence). Trimming removed 5 bases from V and 5 bases from J; junction bases left unmatched: 5.